These 22 T cell receptor beta chains came from one sample sequenced in a study of long-term antiretroviral therapy in people with HIV. immunoSEQ v3.0 was run at survey level. TCRdb's copy holds only in-frame clones and misses some; the assay was immunoSEQ multiplex PCR. The table records approximately 29,000 clones, approximately 87% of them present only once. The sequencing used unsorted PBMCs, collected 0.5 years after starting antiretroviral therapy. These receptors all come from a woman between 18 and 29 years old with HIV.

This chain connects TRBV28 to TRBJ2-5, with a weak D call TRBD2 (6 bases). This CDR3 has 16 residues. The V gene lost 3 bases and the J gene lost 4 bases, with 18 bases spanning the gap. Germline CDR1 and CDR2: MDHEN and SYDVKM. The CDR3 DNA reads TGTGCCAGCAGTTTGTATGGCGGAGGGTCGGGAGAGACCCAGTACTTC. It translates to CASSLYGGGSGETQYF. Supplemented by reference TRBV28 and TRBJ2-5, the full variable domain reads DVKVTQSSRYLVKRTGEKVFLECVQDMDHENMFWYRQDPGLGLRLIYFSYDVKMKEKGDIPEGYSVSREKKERFSLILESASTNQTSMYLCASSLYGGGSGETQYFGPGTRLLVL.

About this clone: At one of its ends the junction is not consistent with the germline gene, which may arise from a read error. V gene TRBV5-6 combines with J gene TRBJ2-3; TRBD1 matches at 12 bases. The germline CDR1 and CDR2 sequences are SGHDT and YYEEEE. The CDR3 has 13 residues. The CDR3: CASSLGDRGQLNF. The CDR3 bases are TGTGCCAGCAGCTTGGGGGACAGGGGGCAGTTGAATTTT.

The chain uses TRBV19 and TRBJ1-2, with D possibly matching TRBD1 (6 bases). The V gene lost 6 bases and the J gene lost 3 bases, with 11 bases spanning the gap. Germline CDR1 and CDR2: LNHDA and SQIVND (reference sequence). The CDR3 length is 13 residues. CDR3 sequence (DNA): TGTGCCAGTAGCTCGACAGGAGACTATGGCTACACCTTC. It encodes CASSSTGDYGYTF.

The J gene is TRBJ2-1, the V gene TRBV7-2, with 10 bases fitting TRBD2. Germline CDR1 reads SGHTA; CDR2 reads FQGNSA. CDR3 length: 17 residues. Trimming took 5 bases from V and 4 from J; bases not matched to a gene: 11. CDR3 in DNA: TGTGCCAGCAGCCCGGGACTAGCGTATCCTGAGTACAATGAGCAGTTCTTC. Encoded protein: CASSPGLAYPEYNEQFF.

The V call is TRBV7-2, the J call TRBJ1-5; D may be TRBD1 (5 bases). Germline CDR1 is SGHTA and CDR2 is FQGNSA. V dropped 1 base and J dropped 3 bases, with 10 bases sitting between them. The CDR3 consists of 15 residues. In DNA, the CDR3 is TGTGCCAGCAGCTTAGTGGGGGACCCCAATCAGCCCCAGCATTTT. This sequence encodes CASSLVGDPNQPQHF.

The chain couples TRBV28 to TRBJ1-5; 8 bases map to TRBD1. The germline gives CDR1 MDHEN, CDR2 SYDVKM. Losses at the gene ends were 11 bases for V and 5 bases for J; bases not matched to a gene: 8. The CDR3 is 13 amino acids. The CDR3 spells CAAADRVDQPQHF. The DNA for the CDR3 is TGTGCCGCCGCGGACAGGGTTGATCAGCCCCAGCATTTT.

This clone is a singleton in its sample. The chain is built from TRBV9 and TRBJ2-1, with a possible D match to TRBD2 (6 bases). This CDR3 region has 15 residues. Germline V CDR1 and CDR2: SGDLS, YYNGEE. V was shortened by 0 bases and J by 5 bases, with 12 bases between the two germline ends. CDR3 protein: CASSVDGTVDNEQFF. The CDR3 DNA reads TGTGCCAGCAGCGTAGATGGGACTGTAGACAATGAGCAGTTCTTC. The whole variable domain, remainder taken from reference TRBV9 and TRBJ2-1, is DSGVTQTPKHLITATGQRVTLRCSPRSGDLSVYWYQQSLDQGLQFLIQYYNGEERAKGNILERFSAQQFPDLHSELNLSSLELGDSALYFCASSVDGTVDNEQFFGPGTRLTVL.

The CDR3 spells CASSPDRGPYNEQFF. The CDR3 coding sequence is TGTGCCAGCAGTCCAGACAGGGGTCCCTACAATGAGCAGTTCTTC. This chain links TRBV28 with TRBJ2-1; 8 bases fit TRBD1. The CDR3 sequence is 15 residues long. The V segment lost 5 bases and the J segment 2 bases; nucleotides outside the gene matches: 5. Looked up from germline, CDR1 is MDHEN and CDR2 is SYDVKM.

This chain uses TRBV9 with TRBJ2-2, with TRBD2 identical over 8 bases. The CDR3 length is 20 residues. Trimming at V came to 0 bases and at J to 0 bases, leaving 13 bases not matched to a gene. The germline CDR1 and CDR2 sequences are SGDLS and YYNGEE. CDR3: CASSVGRGSGDPPNTGELFF. CDR3 nucleotides: TGTGCCAGCAGCGTAGGAAGAGGTAGCGGGGACCCACCGAACACCGGGGAGCTGTTTTTT.

The rearrangement joins TRBV7-6 to TRBJ2-1; no clear D. Germline V lookup: CDR1 SGHVS, CDR2 FNYEAQ. The CDR3 is 11 amino acids. Trimming took 5 bases from V and 7 from J, leaving 6 bases between them. CDR3 DNA sequence: TGTGCCAGCAGCCTAGTTAATGAGCAGTTCTTC. Translation gives CASSLVNEQFF. The whole variable domain, remainder taken from reference TRBV7-6 and TRBJ2-1, is GAGVSQSPRYKVTKRGQDVALRCDPISGHVSLYWYRQALGQGPEFLTYFNYEAQQDKSGLPNDRFSAERPEGSISTLTIQRTEQRDSAMYRCASSLVNEQFFGPGTRLTVL.

This clone was observed a few times. The CDR3 sequence: CASSIQDSSGNTIYF. CDR3 sequence (DNA): TGTGCCAGTAGTATTCAGGACAGCTCTGGAAACACCATATATTTT. V is TRBV19 and J is TRBJ1-3, with a weak D call TRBD1 (6 bases). CDR3 size: 15 residues. Trimming left V 3 bases short and J 0 bases short, with 9 bases between. Germline V CDR1 and CDR2: LNHDA, SQIVND (reference sequence).

The sample holds a few counts of this clone. V usage is TRBV7-9 and J usage is TRBJ2-7; D might be TRBD1 (6 bases). With 7 bases removed from V and 3 bases from J, the gap between germline ends came to 19 bases. This CDR3 is 15 amino acids long. Germline loops: CDR1 SEHNR, CDR2 FQNEAQ (reference sequence). CDR3 bases: TGTGCCAGCACCGGCTACCGGGACACCGACTACGAGCAGTACTTC. Residues: CASTGYRDTDYEQYF.

The chain employs TRBV27 and TRBJ2-5; no reliable D call. CDR1 and CDR2 (germline): MNHEY, SMNVEV (reference sequence). CDR3 length equals 13 residues. Trimming stripped 3 bases from V and 2 bases from J, with 7 bases between. CDR3 amino acids: CASSFGSQETQYF. The CDR3 DNA sequence: TGTGCCAGCAGTTTCGGCTCTCAAGAGACCCAGTACTTC.

This chain joins TRBV28 and TRBJ2-1, with D perhaps being TRBD1 or TRBD2 (5 bases each). V was shortened by 6 bases and J by 0 bases, with 21 bases between the two germline ends. The germline CDR1 and CDR2 sequences are MDHEN and SYDVKM. CDR3 length equals 18 residues. The CDR3 nucleotides read TGTGCCAGCAGCTCCTCTGGGGGAGTCTCTAGCTCCTACAATGAGCAGTTCTTC. Encoded protein: CASSSSGGVSSSYNEQFF.

About this clone itself: Germline is not matched at one junction end, which may reflect a read error. This chain joins TRBV20-1 and TRBJ1-2; 7 bases align to TRBD1. CDR3 length: 11 amino acids. Germline V CDR1 and CDR2: DFQATT, SNEGSKA (reference sequence). The CDR3 loop is CSASRQERDSF. The CDR3 DNA sequence: TGCAGTGCTAGTAGGCAAGAGCGGGACAGCTTC.

The genes are TRBV7-2 and TRBJ1-2; 10 nucleotides agree with TRBD1. There are 15 residues in the CDR3. Germline values: CDR1 SGHTA, CDR2 FQGNSA. The trim removed 4 bases at V and 8 bases at J, leaving 10 bases unmatched. Here the CDR3 reads CASSYYRDRGNGYTF. In DNA, the CDR3 is TGTGCCAGCAGCTACTACCGGGACAGGGGTAACGGCTACACCTTC.

The chain combines TRBV6-6 with TRBJ2-1, with 9 bases matching TRBD1. Germline trimming cut 2 bases from V and 3 bases from J; bases unmatched to any gene: 2. This CDR3 comprises 15 residues. Germline V CDR1 and CDR2: MNHNY, SVGAGI (reference sequence). CDR3 amino acids: CASSYGTGNYNEQFF. CDR3 nucleotide sequence: TGTGCCAGCAGTTACGGGACAGGGAACTACAATGAGCAGTTCTTC.

V is TRBV5-5 and J is TRBJ1-3; D gene unclear. Trimming took off 1 base at V and 0 bases at J, with 5 bases between the two ends. The CDR3 sequence is 14 residues long. Germline lookup yields CDR1 SGHKS and CDR2 YYEKEE (reference sequence). CDR3 DNA: TGTGCCAGCAGCTTGAGGAGCTCTGGAAACACCATATATTTT. This codes for CASSLRSSGNTIYF.

This clone was recorded once. The V gene is TRBV28, the J gene TRBJ1-1; D may be TRBD1 (5 bases). Germline V gene sequence: CDR1 MDHEN, CDR2 SYDVKM. The length of the CDR3 is 14 residues. The V end lost 7 bases, the J end lost 10 bases, and 22 bases lay between the germline ends. CDR3 nucleotides: TGTGCCAGCACCCCCTCAGAGACAGCTGGAAGAGCTTTCTTT. Residues: CASTPSETAGRAFF.

The chain joins TRBV10-3 to TRBJ1-1, with D possibly TRBD1 on 5 matching bases. This CDR3 spans 12 amino acids. The V end was cut by 7 bases, the J end by 8 bases, with 14 bases between. Germline loops: CDR1 ENHRY, CDR2 SYGVKD. The CDR3: CAITGSDREAFF. CDR3 nucleotides: TGTGCCATCACAGGGTCGGATAGGGAAGCTTTCTTT.

The chain combines TRBV5-1 with TRBJ2-5; 8 positions agree with TRBD1. J gave up 4 bases and V 2 bases, and 10 bases lay outside the gene matches. The CDR3 runs to 16 residues. The germline V gene has CDR1 SGHRS and CDR2 YFSETQ. The CDR3: CASSLSTGDLRETQYF. The CDR3 DNA follows: TGCGCCAGCAGCTTATCGACAGGGGACTTGAGAGAGACCCAGTACTTC.

The V and J genes are TRBV28 and TRBJ2-7, with 9 bases that match TRBD1. J lost 5 bases, V lost 3 bases, and 8 bases had no gene match. Germline lookup yields CDR1 MDHEN and CDR2 SYDVKM. The CDR3 spans 15 residues. CDR3 bases: TGTGCCAGCAGTTTGACGGGACAGGGTAAGAACGAGCAGTACTTC. It yields the protein CASSLTGQGKNEQYF.